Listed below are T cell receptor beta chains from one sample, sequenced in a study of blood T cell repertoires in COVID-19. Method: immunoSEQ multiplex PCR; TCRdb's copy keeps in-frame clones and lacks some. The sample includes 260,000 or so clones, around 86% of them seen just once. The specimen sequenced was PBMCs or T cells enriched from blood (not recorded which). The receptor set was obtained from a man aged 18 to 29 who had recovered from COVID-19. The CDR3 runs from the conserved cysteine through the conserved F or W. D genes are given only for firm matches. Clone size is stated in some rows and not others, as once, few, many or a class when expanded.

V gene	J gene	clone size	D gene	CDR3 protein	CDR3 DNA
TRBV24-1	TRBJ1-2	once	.	CATSDYPSSGDGYTF	TGTGCCACCAGTGATTACCCATCTAGCGGAGATGGCTACACCTTC
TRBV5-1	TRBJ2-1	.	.	CASSLVAGIKNNEQFF	TGCGCCAGCAGCTTGGTAGCTGGAATTAAAAACAATGAGCAGTTCTTC
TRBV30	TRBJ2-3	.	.	CAWSQGGRTDTQYF	TGTGCCTGGAGTCAGGGCGGCCGCACAGATACGCAGTATTTT
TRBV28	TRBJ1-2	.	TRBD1	CASRSTGQTYGYTF	TGTGCCAGCAGATCCACGGGACAGACCTATGGCTACACCTTC
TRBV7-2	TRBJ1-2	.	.	CASSAPSHYGYTF	TGTGCCAGCAGCGCGCCGTCTCACTATGGCTACACCTTC
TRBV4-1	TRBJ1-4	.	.	CASSQSTLWARGNEKLFF	TGCGCCAGCAGCCAATCTACCCTCTGGGCCAGGGGAAATGAAAAACTGTTTTTT
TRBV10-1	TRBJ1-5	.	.	CASSENLNQPQHF	TGCGCCAGCAGTGAAAACTTGAATCAGCCCCAGCATTTT
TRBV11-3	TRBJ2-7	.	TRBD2	CASSTRTSWVEQYF	TGTGCCAGCAGCACCAGGACTAGCTGGGTCGAGCAGTACTTC
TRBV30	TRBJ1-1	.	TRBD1	CAWSGDSMNTEAFF	TGTGCCTGGAGTGGGGACAGTATGAACACTGAAGCTTTCTTT
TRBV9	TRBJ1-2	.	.	CASSVDLGGINYGYTF	TGTGCCAGCAGCGTAGATCTCGGGGGGATTAACTATGGCTACACCTTC
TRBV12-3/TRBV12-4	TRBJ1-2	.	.	CASSGVRRYGYTF	TGTGCCAGTTCAGGTGTACGCCGCTATGGCTACACCTTC
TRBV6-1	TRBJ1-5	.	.	CASSEETRLPQHF	TGTGCCAGCAGTGAAGAAACAAGATTGCCCCAGCATTTT
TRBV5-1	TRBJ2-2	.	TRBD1	CASSPDRGLGTGELFF	TGCGCCAGCAGCCCCGACAGGGGGCTAGGCACCGGGGAGCTGTTTTTT
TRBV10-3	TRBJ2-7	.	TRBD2	CAISQTSGGHEQYF	TGTGCCATCAGTCAGACTAGCGGGGGCCACGAGCAGTACTTC
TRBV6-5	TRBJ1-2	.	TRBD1	CASSYQTGIDYRGYTF	TGTGCCAGCAGTTACCAGACAGGGATTGACTATCGAGGATACACCTTC
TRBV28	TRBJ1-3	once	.	CASRGASGNTIYF	TGTGCCAGCAGGGGGGCTTCTGGAAACACCATATATTTT
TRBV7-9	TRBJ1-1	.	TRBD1	CASSLHTGVGTEAFF	TGTGCCAGCAGCTTACACACAGGGGTGGGCACTGAAGCTTTCTTT
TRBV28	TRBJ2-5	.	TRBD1	CASSLRGRGETQYF	TGTGCCAGCAGCCTCAGGGGGCGCGGAGAGACCCAGTACTTC
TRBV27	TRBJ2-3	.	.	CASSIREEIKADTQYF	TGTGCCAGCAGTATCAGGGAAGAAATCAAAGCAGATACGCAGTATTTT
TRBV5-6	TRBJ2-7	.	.	CASSLRRSYEQYF	TGTGCCAGCAGCTTGCGGCGGTCCTACGAGCAGTACTTC
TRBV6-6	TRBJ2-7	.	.	CASSYEAAFYEQYF	TGTGCCAGCAGTTACGAGGCAGCTTTCTACGAGCAGTACTTC
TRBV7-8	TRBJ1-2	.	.	CASSLAPEGSRYGYTF	TGTGCCAGCAGCTTAGCCCCGGAGGGATCCCGATATGGCTACACCTTC
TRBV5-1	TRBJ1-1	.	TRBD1	CASSLRGQGDLGAFF	TGCGCCAGCAGCCTCCGAGGACAGGGCGACCTTGGAGCTTTCTTT
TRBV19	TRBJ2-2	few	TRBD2	CASSSLQASGNTGELFF	TGTGCCAGTAGTAGCCTCCAGGCTAGCGGTAATACCGGGGAGCTGTTTTTT
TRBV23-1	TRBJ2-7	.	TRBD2	CASSQSRPRGLAPRSYEQYF	TGCGCCAGCAGTCAATCTAGACCCAGGGGACTAGCGCCTCGCTCCTACGAGCAGTACTTC
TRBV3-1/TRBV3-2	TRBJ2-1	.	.	CASSPRSGTYNEQFF	TGTGCCAGCAGCCCTCGATCAGGAACCTACAATGAGCAGTTCTTC
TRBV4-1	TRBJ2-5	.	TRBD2	CASSLRTSGGQETQYF	TGCGCCAGCAGCTTAAGGACTAGCGGGGGGCAAGAGACCCAGTACTTC
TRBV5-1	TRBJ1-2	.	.	CASSAGSTANYGYTF	TGCGCCAGCAGCGCGGGATCGACAGCCAACTATGGCTACACCTTC
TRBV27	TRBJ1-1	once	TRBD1	CASTLTGVGNTEAFF	TGTGCCAGCACCTTGACAGGGGTTGGGAACACTGAAGCTTTCTTT
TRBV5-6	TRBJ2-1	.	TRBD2	CASLTGTSGRNEQFF	TGTGCCAGCCTCACCGGGACTAGCGGGAGAAATGAGCAGTTCTTC
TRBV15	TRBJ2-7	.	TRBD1	CATTRTGFYEQYF	TGTGCCACCACAAGGACAGGTTTCTACGAGCAGTACTTC
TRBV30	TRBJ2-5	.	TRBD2	CASVAGGTAPGTQYF	TGTGCCTCCGTAGCGGGGGGTACCGCGCCGGGGACCCAGTACTTC
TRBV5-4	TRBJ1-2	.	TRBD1	CASSLGQGNYGYTF	TGTGCCAGCAGCTTGGGACAGGGGAACTATGGCTACACCTTC
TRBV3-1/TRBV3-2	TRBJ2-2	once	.	CASSPTGRRTGELFF	TGTGCCAGCAGCCCCACTGGGAGGCGCACCGGGGAGCTGTTTTTT
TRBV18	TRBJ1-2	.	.	CASSPLQALFYGYTF	TGTGCCAGCTCACCATTACAGGCACTATTCTATGGCTACACCTTC
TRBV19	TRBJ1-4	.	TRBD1	CASSTRTGVEKLFF	TGTGCCAGTAGTACCCGGACAGGGGTTGAAAAACTGTTTTTT
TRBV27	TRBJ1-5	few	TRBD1	CASRARGTDYSNQPQHF	TGTGCCAGCAGAGCCCGAGGGACAGACTATAGCAATCAGCCCCAGCATTTT
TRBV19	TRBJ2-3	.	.	CASSPRITDTQYF	TGTGCCAGTAGCCCCAGAATCACAGATACGCAGTATTTT
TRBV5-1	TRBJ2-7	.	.	CASSSGDALYEQYF	TGCGCCAGCAGTTCAGGGGACGCACTCTACGAGCAGTACTTC
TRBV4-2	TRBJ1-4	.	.	CASSQEGPGTNEKLFF	TGTGCCAGCAGCCAAGAAGGCCCCGGGACTAATGAAAAACTGTTTTTT
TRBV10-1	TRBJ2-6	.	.	CASSSGSGANVLTF	TGCGCCAGCAGTTCAGGCTCTGGGGCCAACGTCCTGACTTTC
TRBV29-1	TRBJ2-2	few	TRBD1	CSVVGTAGELFF	TGCAGCGTTGTGGGGACAGCCGGGGAGCTGTTTTTT
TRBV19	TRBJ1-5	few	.	CASSIIVGLGNQPQHF	TGTGCCAGTAGCATAATTGTGGGGCTTGGCAATCAGCCCCAGCATTTT
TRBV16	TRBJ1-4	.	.	CASSRLRGDSEKLFF	TGTGCCAGCAGCCGCCTCCGGGGTGATAGTGAAAAACTGTTTTTT
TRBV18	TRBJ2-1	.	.	CASSPSGPYNEQFF	TGTGCCAGCTCACCTTCAGGGCCCTACAATGAGCAGTTCTTC
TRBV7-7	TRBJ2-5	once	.	CASSPGLTKETQYF	TGTGCTAGCAGCCCGGGACTTACAAAAGAGACCCAGTACTTC
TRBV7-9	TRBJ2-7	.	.	CASSLRDSSDPWEQYF	TGTGCCAGCAGCTTAAGAGACTCTTCCGATCCTTGGGAGCAGTACTTC
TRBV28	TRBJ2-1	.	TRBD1	CASSSHRADRGEFF	TGTGCCAGCAGTTCCCACCGGGCGGACAGGGGCGAATTCTTC
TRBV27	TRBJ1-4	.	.	CASSLGQTLNEKLFF	TGTGCCAGCAGTTTAGGACAGACCCTTAATGAAAAACTGTTTTTT
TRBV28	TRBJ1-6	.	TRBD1	CASSLQGVYNSPLHF	TGTGCCAGCAGCCTACAGGGGGTTTATAATTCACCCCTCCACTTT
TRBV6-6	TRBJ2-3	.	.	CASNEQDTDTQYF	TGTGCCAGCAACGAACAGGACACAGATACGCAGTATTTT
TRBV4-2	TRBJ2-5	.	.	CASSQDTTLQETQYF	TGTGCCAGCAGCCAAGACACTACCCTACAAGAGACCCAGTACTTC
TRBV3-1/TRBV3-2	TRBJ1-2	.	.	CASSHVTGNYGYTF	TGTGCCAGCAGCCACGTAACAGGGAACTATGGCTACACCTTC